The 15 T cell receptor beta chains listed next were all sequenced from one sample in a study of human T cells and chemical hapten exposure. Each CDR3 protein gets one entry after TCRdb re-called the RACE reads with MiXCR. The table lists tens of thousands of distinct CDR3 sequences, about 9.4% of them singletons. Time point given: pre-sensitization, week 0. Regarding treatment: therapeutic diphenylcyclopropenone sensitization with weekly scalp DPC. Sequenced here: whole blood, sampled in connection with sensitization to the hapten diphenylcyclopropenone (DPC). The source of these receptors is a woman in her thirties or forties with alopecia areata. Some clones in this sample may be carry-over from other donors' samples.

This clonotype was counted ten times or more. The rearrangement joins TRBV7-3 to TRBJ2-2; D not certain. V was shortened by 2 bases and J by 2 bases, with 9 bases between the two germline ends. There are 15 residues in the CDR3. Germline V gene lookup returns CDR1 SGHTA and CDR2 FQGTGA. DNA of the CDR3: TGTGCCAGCAGCTTAGGCCCGATTAACACCGGGGAGCTGTTTTTT. Its translation: CASSLGPINTGELFF.

This clonotype was seen repeatedly, ten times or more. V is TRBV29-1 and J is TRBJ1-2; TRBD1 agrees at 7 bases. The germline gives CDR1 SQVTM, CDR2 ANQGSEA. This CDR3 region has 18 residues. V shed 0 bases and J 0 bases; nucleotides not matched to a gene: 13. The chain's CDR3 is CSVEDPGGPTLANYGYTF. The CDR3 nucleotides read TGCAGCGTTGAAGATCCAGGGGGACCTACCTTAGCTAACTATGGCTACACCTTC.

This clonotype was seen a few times. V usage is TRBV6-4 and J usage is TRBJ2-7; 9 positions match TRBD1. J was trimmed by 3 bases and V by 5 bases; bases with no gene match: 8. This CDR3 spans 15 amino acids. The germline V gene has CDR1 MRHNA and CDR2 SNTAGT. CDR3 sequence reads: CASSPYRGHRYEQYF. CDR3 coding DNA: TGTGCCAGCAGTCCCTACAGGGGGCATCGCTACGAGCAGTACTTC.

In its sample, this clonotype was seen once. This chain uses TRBV29-1 with TRBJ1-1; D gene uncertain. CDR1 and CDR2 (germline): SQVTM, ANQGSEA. The CDR3 is made up of 14 amino acids. Trimming took off 4 bases at V and 0 bases at J, with 12 bases between the two ends. The CDR3 coding sequence is TGCAGCGTTGTCAGTGACTACATGAACACTGAAGCTTTCTTT. Protein product: CSVVSDYMNTEAFF. Full variable domain (outside the CDR3, taken from reference TRBV29-1 and TRBJ1-1): SAVISQKPSRDICQRGTSLTIQCQVDSQVTMMFWYRQQPGQSLTLIATANQGSEATYESGFVIDKFPISRPNLTFSTLTVSNMSPEDSSIYLCSVVSDYMNTEAFFGQGTRLTVV.

This clonotype was observed many times. The J gene is TRBJ2-2, the V gene TRBV19, with no clear D. There are 14 residues in the CDR3. The germline V gene has CDR1 LNHDA and CDR2 SQIVND (reference sequence). V was shortened by 7 bases and J by 4 bases, with 13 bases between the two germline ends. Here the CDR3 DNA reads TGTGCCAGTAACGAGCCGTTTATCACCGGGGAGCTGTTTTTT. As protein: CASNEPFITGELFF.

The V and J genes are TRBV4-1 and TRBJ1-2, with TRBD1 as a possible D gene (5 bases). V lost 1 base and J 10 bases, leaving 16 bases between the germline ends. Germline lookup yields CDR1 MGHRA and CDR2 YSYEKL. The CDR3 covers 14 residues. CDR3 nucleotide sequence: TGCGCCAGCAGCCAAGCCCTGGGGCGCGGCGACTACACCTTC. Its protein product is CASSQALGRGDYTF.

This clonotype was detected many times. V and J are TRBV5-1 and TRBJ1-6; D is possibly TRBD1 (6 bases). CDR1 and CDR2 (germline): SGHRS, YFSETQ. The germline V and J ends were trimmed by 2 bases and 10 bases, with 22 bases remaining between them. The CDR3 sequence is 17 residues long. The DNA for the CDR3 is TGCGCCAGCAGCTTCAACCACGGGTCAGTGCAGGGGTCACCCCTCCACTTT. This codes for CASSFNHGSVQGSPLHF.

The chain joins TRBV5-1 to TRBJ1-1; tentative D call: TRBD1 (5 bases). Trimming removed 1 base at V and 4 bases at J, with 11 bases between. Looked up from germline, CDR1 is SGHRS and CDR2 is YFSETQ. This CDR3 is built from 14 residues. Here the CDR3 DNA reads TGCGCCAGCAGCTTGAGACAGTGGGGCACTGAAGCTTTCTTT. This sequence encodes CASSLRQWGTEAFF.

There are many counts of this clonotype. This chain connects TRBV28 to TRBJ2-5, with D possibly matching TRBD2 (6 bases). The CDR3 contains 13 residues. Trimming took 5 bases from V and 4 from J, leaving 11 bases between them. Germline V CDR1 and CDR2: MDHEN, SYDVKM. The CDR3 reads CASSPPGVETQYF. Written as DNA, the CDR3 is TGTGCCAGCAGTCCCCCGGGGGTAGAGACCCAGTACTTC.

This clonotype was observed many times. The J gene is TRBJ1-6, the V gene TRBV6-2 or TRBV6-3, with 10 bases lining up with TRBD1. J was trimmed by 8 bases and V by 5 bases; bases with no gene match: 9. The CDR3 covers 16 residues. Germline V lookup: CDR1 MNHEY, CDR2 SVGEGT. CDR3 in DNA: TGTGCCAGCAGTGCCAATGTTGGGACAGGGGATTCACCCCTCCACTTT. This codes for CASSANVGTGDSPLHF.

In this sample, this clonotype turned up many times. The chain couples TRBV11-2 to TRBJ2-7; D is uncertain. Germline V gives CDR1 SGHAT, CDR2 FQNNGV. V lost 1 base to trimming and J lost 0 bases, with 16 bases between them. This CDR3 region has 17 residues. Here the CDR3 DNA reads TGTGCCAGCAGCTTAGTACCTGCCACACTGAGCTCCTACGAGCAGTACTTC. Encoded protein: CASSLVPATLSSYEQYF.

The chain recombines TRBV4-1 with TRBJ2-7, with D perhaps being TRBD1 or TRBD2 (5 bases each). CDR1 MGHRA and CDR2 YSYEKL come from the germline V gene. The CDR3 has 14 residues. The V and J ends lost 5 bases and 1 base respectively, with 12 bases between them. The DNA of the CDR3 is TGCGCCAGCAGCATCCGGGACGGGTCCTACGAGCAGTACTTC. Encoded protein: CASSIRDGSYEQYF.

This clonotype was seen once. A much larger clone sits a single nucleotide away, making a read error possible. J is TRBJ1-1 and V is TRBV15; D is unresolved. The CDR3 runs to 13 residues. Germline loops: CDR1 LNHNV, CDR2 YYDKDF (reference sequence). CDR3 protein: CGTSRERPDEAFF. In DNA, the CDR3 is TGTGGCACCAGCAGAGAACGGCCCGATGAAGCTTTCTTT.

The chain employs TRBV4-3 and TRBJ2-5, with TRBD2 as a possible D gene (7 bases). With 3 bases removed from V and 5 bases from J, the gap between germline ends came to 16 bases. Germline CDR1 reads LGHNA; CDR2 reads YSLEER. The CDR3 consists of 15 residues. CDR3 nucleotides: TGCGCCAGCAGCCACTTAGGGGGGGCCGACGAGACCCAGTACTTC. Its translation: CASSHLGGADETQYF.

At least ten counts were recorded for this clonotype. The chain carries TRBV4-1 and TRBJ2-7, with D possibly matching TRBD2 (7 bases). Trimming pared 0 bases from V and 2 bases from J, leaving 11 bases between. The CDR3 spans 15 residues. Germline CDR1 reads MGHRA; CDR2 reads YSYEKL. CDR3 DNA sequence: TGCGCCAGCAGCCAAGATCCGGGGGGCCCCTACGAGCAGTACTTC. Protein product: CASSQDPGGPYEQYF.